The 25 T cell receptor beta chains below all came from one sample that was sequenced in a study of T-cell memory formation after mild COVID-19. Via MiXCR, TCRdb re-called the 5' RACE reads, giving one row per CDR3 protein. This table has over 300,000 distinct CDR3 sequences, 20% to 25% appearing once. The sequencing input was PBMCs or a T cell subset sorted from them (not recorded which). The receptors here all came from a young man who had mild COVID-19 (a few samples of this study predate the infection). Cell type and time point are not known.

The chain is built from TRBV2 and TRBJ2-3, with TRBD2 as a possible D gene (7 bases). Deletions cut 4 bases from V and 5 bases from J, with 13 bases between. Germline V lookup: CDR1 SNHLY, CDR2 FYNNEI. The CDR3 totals 14 residues. As DNA, the CDR3 is TGTGCCAGCAGTGTTACGGGGGGCCGAGATACGCAGTATTTT. Its protein product is CASSVTGGRDTQYF.

This chain connects TRBV12-3 or TRBV12-4 to TRBJ1-1, with unresolved D. V was shortened by 3 bases and J by 7 bases, with 12 bases between the two germline ends. The CDR3 has 13 residues. The CDR3 coding sequence is TGTGCCAGCAGTTTTTCCCGATTTGGTGAAGCTTTCTTT. Encoded protein: CASSFSRFGEAFF.

The J gene is TRBJ2-7, the V gene TRBV2, with D possibly being TRBD1 (6 bases). The CDR3 is 14 amino acids. Germline loops: CDR1 SNHLY, CDR2 FYNNEI. V gave up 6 bases and J gave up 6 bases, with 18 bases separating them. CDR3 coding DNA: TGTGCCAGCAGGTGGAGTCAGGGGCTAGCCGAGCAGTACTTC. This sequence encodes CASRWSQGLAEQYF.

The V call is TRBV15, the J call TRBJ2-7, with no clear D. Germline V gene lookup returns CDR1 LNHNV and CDR2 YYDKDF (reference sequence). The germline V and J ends were trimmed by 5 bases and 4 bases, with 9 bases remaining between them. This CDR3 contains 12 residues. Written as DNA, the CDR3 is TGTGCCACCAGCCCGGACCTGTACGAGCAGTACTTC. Translating it yields CATSPDLYEQYF.

The chain recombines TRBV7-6 with TRBJ2-3; D is unresolved. The V and J ends lost 4 bases and 4 bases respectively, with 12 bases between them. The CDR3 consists of 14 residues. CDR1 is SGHVS and CDR2 is FNYEAQ in the germline V gene. CDR3 nucleotide sequence: TGTGCCAGCAGCTATAGAACGGTCCCAGATACGCAGTATTTT. Translating it yields CASSYRTVPDTQYF.

In this sample, this clonotype turned up a few times. V usage is TRBV7-8 and J usage is TRBJ2-1, with 16 bases aligning to TRBD2. The germline gives CDR1 SGHVS, CDR2 FQNEAQ. CDR3 size: 17 residues. Germline trimming cut 5 bases from V and 2 bases from J; bases unmatched to any gene: 3. The CDR3 loop reads CASSMGLAGGAYNEQFF. The CDR3 nucleotides are TGTGCCAGCAGCATGGGACTAGCGGGGGGGGCCTACAATGAGCAGTTCTTC.

The rearrangement joins TRBV4-3 to TRBJ2-7; D is unresolved. The germline V gene encodes CDR1 LGHNA and CDR2 YSLEER. CDR3 length: 16 residues. V lost 0 bases, J lost 0 bases, and 12 bases lay in between. CDR3 sequence (DNA): TGCGCCAGCAGCCAAGATACTTCCCGGAGCTCCTACGAGCAGTACTTC. Encoded protein: CASSQDTSRSSYEQYF.

The genes are TRBV12-3 or TRBV12-4 and TRBJ1-5; TRBD1 is a possible D gene (5 bases). The V gene lost 4 bases and the J gene lost 2 bases, with 12 bases spanning the gap. This CDR3 region has 15 residues. The CDR3 here is CASSSQGIGNQPQHF. The DNA for the CDR3 is TGTGCCAGCAGTTCTCAGGGAATTGGCAATCAGCCCCAGCATTTT.

The genes are TRBV3-2 and TRBJ2-1. TRBV3-2 is shown as a pseudogene. This CDR3 spans 13 amino acids. The CDR3 here is CASSQDLDNEQFF. In DNA, the CDR3 is TGTGCCAGCAGCCAAGATTTGGACAATGAGCAGTTCTTC.

The sample holds many counts of this clonotype. This rearrangement joins TRBV7-3 to TRBJ2-1; 12 nucleotides match TRBD2. This CDR3 spans 16 amino acids. The V and J ends lost 5 bases and 2 bases, in that order; junction bases with no gene match: 4. Germline assignment: CDR1 SGHTA and CDR2 FQGTGA. The CDR3: CASSPASGGAYNEQFF. DNA of the CDR3: TGTGCCAGCAGCCCCGCTAGCGGGGGGGCCTACAATGAGCAGTTCTTC.

In its sample, this clonotype was seen many times. The rearrangement uses TRBV6-1 and TRBJ1-4, with 7 bases that match TRBD1. Germline V gene sequence: CDR1 MNHNS, CDR2 SASEGT. The CDR3 consists of 14 residues. With V trimmed by 5 bases and J by 10 bases, 10 bases remained unmatched. CDR3 coding DNA: TGTGCCAGCAGTCCCGACAGGGAAACCGGAAAACTGTTTTTT. Translation: CASSPDRETGKLFF.

The rearrangement joins TRBV28 to TRBJ2-7, with 9 bases matching TRBD2. Germline V CDR1 and CDR2: MDHEN, SYDVKM. This CDR3 is 14 amino acids long. Losses at the gene ends were 5 bases for V and 2 bases for J; bases not matched to a gene: 4. The CDR3 nucleotides read TGTGCCAGCAGTCTGACTAGCGGAACCTACGAGCAGTACGTC. Translated, it gives CASSLTSGTYEQYV.

The V and J genes are TRBV30 and TRBJ1-3, with D possibly matching TRBD1 (6 bases). Trimming pared 3 bases from V and 6 bases from J, leaving 24 bases between. The CDR3 runs to 17 residues. The germline V gene encodes CDR1 GTSNPN and CDR2 SVGIG (reference sequence). The chain's CDR3 is CAWSVAHSGTRENTIYF. CDR3 DNA: TGTGCCTGGAGCGTCGCACATTCCGGGACACGAGAAAACACCATATATTTT. The variable domain in full, completed from reference TRBV30 and TRBJ1-3, reads SQTIHQWPATLVQPVGSPLSLECTVEGTSNPNLYWYRQAAGRGLQLLFYSVGIGQISSEVPQNLSASRPQDRQFILSSKKLLLSDSGFYLCAWSVAHSGTRENTIYFGEGSWLTVV.

This CDR3 reads CASSLWGRDTEAFF. CDR3 nucleotides: TGTGCCAGCAGTTTATGGGGTCGGGACACTGAAGCTTTCTTT. The chain joins TRBV12-3 or TRBV12-4 to TRBJ1-1; D uncertain. Deletions cut 2 bases from V and 3 bases from J, with 10 bases between. The CDR3 runs to 14 residues.

The CDR3 loop is CATSRVGGGGQPQHF. The CDR3 DNA is TGTGCCACCAGCAGAGTCGGGGGGGGTGGTCAGCCCCAGCATTTT. The chain combines TRBV15 with TRBJ1-5, with D possibly TRBD1 on 5 matching bases. Germline lookup yields CDR1 LNHNV and CDR2 YYDKDF (reference sequence). V was trimmed by 1 base and J by 6 bases, leaving 13 bases between them. The CDR3 is made up of 15 amino acids. Variable domain in full (rest from reference TRBV15 and TRBJ1-5): DAMVIQNPRYQVTQFGKPVTLSCSQTLNHNVMYWYQQKSSQAPKLLFHYYDKDFNNEADTPDNFQSRRPNTSFCFLDIRSPGLGDTAMYLCATSRVGGGGQPQHFGDGTRLSIL.

This rearrangement joins TRBV7-9 to TRBJ2-5, with 10 bases lining up with TRBD2. In germline, CDR1 is SEHNR, CDR2 FQNEAQ (reference sequence). V was pared by 2 bases and J by 1 base, with 10 bases of the junction left unmatched. The CDR3 length is 18 residues. The CDR3 spells CASSLPAAGGGSQETQYF. The CDR3 coding sequence is TGTGCCAGCAGCTTACCGGCAGCGGGGGGGGGTTCCCAAGAGACCCAGTACTTC.

This chain joins TRBV21-1 and TRBJ2-7. TRBV21-1 is a documented pseudogene. The CDR3 has 14 residues. CDR3 sequence: CASSKDEGSYEQYF. DNA for the CDR3: TGTGCCAGCAGCAAGGACGAGGGCTCCTACGAGCAGTACTTC.

This clonotype has just a few counts. The rearrangement links TRBV7-2 to TRBJ2-3; 8 positions match TRBD2. The CDR3 has 14 residues. V gave up 2 bases and J gave up 6 bases; unmatched junction bases: 4. Germline lookup yields CDR1 SGHTA and CDR2 FQGNSA. CDR3: CASSLRGLGDTQYF. The CDR3 DNA is TGTGCCAGCAGCTTAAGGGGACTAGGCGATACGCAGTATTTT.

The chain employs TRBV12-3 or TRBV12-4 and TRBJ2-1; 11 positions match TRBD2. J lost 5 bases, V lost 6 bases, and 6 bases had no gene match. This CDR3 spans 15 amino acids. CDR3 sequence reads: CASRILAGANNEQFF. CDR3 in DNA: TGTGCCAGCAGGATACTAGCGGGGGCGAACAATGAGCAGTTCTTC.

V gene TRBV6-2 or TRBV6-3 combines with J gene TRBJ1-5, with a weak D call TRBD1 (6 bases). Trimming removed 8 bases at V and 3 bases at J, with 11 bases between. CDR1 and CDR2 (germline): MNHEY, SVGEGT. This CDR3 has 13 residues. The CDR3 coding sequence is TGTGCCAGCGGCTGGACAGACAATCAGCCCCAGCATTTT. This codes for CASGWTDNQPQHF.

In regard to this clonotype: At one of its ends the junction is not consistent with the germline gene, which may arise from a read error. This chain uses TRBV5-5 with TRBJ2-2, with 11 positions matching TRBD1. The CDR3 has 16 residues. CDR1 and CDR2 from the germline V gene are SGHKS and YYEKEE (reference sequence). DNA of the CDR3: TGTGCCAGCAGCCCTAGTGGGGACAGGGGGGCCGGGGAGCTGATTTTT. Amino acid sequence: CASSPSGDRGAGELIF.

In this sample, this clonotype turned up a few times. J is TRBJ2-7 and V is TRBV23-1; no firm D call. TRBV23-1 is labeled an ORF, and its function is uncertain. The CDR3 consists of 14 residues. V lost 7 bases, J lost 5 bases, and 18 bases lay in between. This CDR3 is CASTKDRTLDEQYF. CDR3 DNA sequence: TGCGCCAGCACTAAGGACCGAACCCTAGACGAGCAGTACTTC.

V and J are TRBV18 and TRBJ1-2; D ambiguous. The V gene lost 2 bases and the J gene lost 7 bases, with 5 bases spanning the gap. The CDR3 runs to 11 residues. CDR1 and CDR2 (germline): KGHSH, LQKENI. The CDR3: CASSPDTGYTF. The CDR3 DNA is TGTGCCAGCTCACCAGACACTGGCTACACCTTC.

The chain has TRBV5-5 and TRBJ1-1; D perhaps matches TRBD1 (5 bases). The germline V and J ends were trimmed by 4 bases and 6 bases, with 16 bases remaining between them. Per germline, CDR1 SGHKS and CDR2 YYEKEE (reference sequence). The CDR3 has 14 residues. For the CDR3, the DNA is TGTGCCAGCAGCAAGGGACGTGGGCCACCTGAAGCTTTCTTT. Translating it yields CASSKGRGPPEAFF.

The J gene is TRBJ1-4, the V gene TRBV5-1; the D is unclear. This CDR3 has 17 amino acids. Germline V gene sequence: CDR1 SGHRS, CDR2 YFSETQ. V gave up 2 bases and J gave up 1 base, with 15 bases separating them. CDR3 sequence: CASSLGVSWGTNEKLFF. The CDR3 nucleotides are TGCGCCAGCAGCTTAGGCGTATCGTGGGGAACTAATGAAAAACTGTTTTTT.